This T cell receptor beta chain was identified during a study of shared clonotypes between healthy human individuals. Only CD45RO-negative cells positively selected for CCR7 counted as naive CD8 cells, so terminally differentiated effector memory CD45RA+ cells were excluded. Trimming stripped 0 bases from V and 2 bases from J, with 13 bases between. The CDR3 extends over 16 amino acids. Germline CDR1 is SGHDT and CDR2 is YYEEEE. Sequencing used immunoSEQ multiplex PCR; TCRdb keeps in-frame clones, though not all of them. This table holds about 2 million clones, approximately 94% found once. The rearrangement uses TRBV5-6 and TRBJ2-3, with D unresolved. The sequencing sample was made of naive CD8+ T cells sorted from blood. The receptor was isolated from a man younger than 30 in good health. Here the CDR3 reads CASSLAVGGYTDTQYF. CDR3 DNA: TGTGCCAGCAGCTTGGCAGTGGGCGGATACACAGATACGCAGTATTTT.